This T cell receptor beta chain derives from a study of blood T cells in healthy people across ages. The CDR3 sequence is 14 residues long. V lost 4 bases and J lost 1, with 10 bases in between. Then a second PCR, running about 6 to 11 cycles, was carried out with a sample-barcoded 5' primer and a J-beta primer mix. TCRdb re-called the 5' RACE reads through MiXCR, storing one row per CDR3 protein. The sample yields some 670,000 distinct CDR3 sequences, approximately 52% seen once. The source is a woman of 80 years or more in good health. The genes are TRBV12-3 or TRBV12-4 and TRBJ1-2; D remains ambiguous. Sequencing input: blood. In nucleotides, the CDR3 is TGTGCCAGCAGTTATGGCAGCCTTAACTATGGCTACACCTTC. It encodes CASSYGSLNYGYTF.